The 19 T cell receptor beta chains given below trace back to one sample, sequenced in a study of beta chain features in type 1 diabetes. Expressed TCRB transcripts were sequenced because the isolated RNA had all been reverse transcribed beforehand. The table came from immunoSEQ multiplex PCR; TCRdb's copy has only in-frame clones and leaves some out. The data show hundreds of thousands of clones, with around 12% seen just once and about 0.01% held by the top ten. Antigens of these TCRs are unknown. General study points: Type 1 diabetes patients showed a moderate but significant shortening of TCRB CDR3s in all four CD4+ subsets.

Input material: naive CD4+ T cells from blood. The origin of the receptors is a woman aged 18-29 years with type 1 diabetes.

The chain combines TRBV15 with TRBJ2-5; 7 nucleotides line up with TRBD1. The V gene's germline CDR1 is LNHNV and CDR2 YYDKDF (reference sequence). The length of the CDR3 is 15 residues. V shed 5 bases, J shed 2 bases, and the junction held 8 bases outside the gene matches. The CDR3 DNA reads as TGTGCCACCAGCCTGGGGAGCAGGGGGCAAGAGACCCAGTACTTC. This encodes CATSLGSRGQETQYF. Complete variable domain (other parts from reference TRBV15 and TRBJ2-5): DAMVIQNPRYQVTQFGKPVTLSCSQTLNHNVMYWYQQKSSQAPKLLFHYYDKDFNNEADTPDNFQSRRPNTSFCFLDIRSPGLGDTAMYLCATSLGSRGQETQYFGPGTRLLVL.

This clone was found a few times. The chain has TRBV30 and TRBJ1-2, with no clear D. Trimming left V 1 base short and J 8 bases short, with 14 bases between. The length of the CDR3 is 13 residues. Germline CDR1 GTSNPN, CDR2 SVGIG (reference sequence). Written as DNA, the CDR3 is TGTGCCTGGAGTGAGAGGGCAGGCGCGGGCTACACCTTC. Its protein product is CAWSERAGAGYTF.

A few counts support this clone. The genes are TRBV28 and TRBJ2-7, with a tentative D call TRBD2 (6 bases). The ends were cut back, 5 bases at V and 4 bases at J, with 15 bases in the middle. The CDR3 has 14 amino acids. The V gene's germline CDR1 is MDHEN and CDR2 SYDVKM. The CDR3 is CASSALAPPYEQYF. DNA for the CDR3: TGTGCCAGCAGTGCACTAGCTCCCCCGTACGAGCAGTACTTC.

This clone appeared a few times. This chain links TRBV7-9 with TRBJ2-7; weak D call: TRBD2 (6 bases). Trimming removed 8 bases from V and 7 bases from J, with 15 bases in between. Germline assignment: CDR1 SEHNR and CDR2 FQNEAQ (reference sequence). The CDR3 extends over 12 amino acids. The CDR3 nucleotides read TGTGCCAGCCGCTCCGGAGGGCCAGAGCAGTACTTC. Translated: CASRSGGPEQYF.

This clone came up a few times. V and J are TRBV7-2 and TRBJ2-2; 7 nucleotides line up with TRBD1. This CDR3 has 15 residues. Germline-derived CDR1 and CDR2 are SGHTA and FQGNSA. The V and J ends lost 3 bases and 6 bases, in that order; junction bases with no gene match: 7. DNA of the CDR3: TGTGCCAGCAGCTTGGGCAGGGGGATGGCCGGGGAGCTGTTTTTT. Amino acid sequence: CASSLGRGMAGELFF.

The chain is built from TRBV19 and TRBJ2-7, with 7 nucleotides matching TRBD2. The germline V gene encodes CDR1 LNHDA and CDR2 SQIVND (reference sequence). V shed 5 bases and J 6 bases; nucleotides not matched to a gene: 7. The length of the CDR3 is 13 residues. The CDR3 DNA reads as TGTGCCAGTAGTCCAATCACGGGGGGCGAGCAGTACTTC. This encodes CASSPITGGEQYF.

The V call is TRBV6-9, the J call TRBJ2-7; D remains ambiguous. The CDR3 has 13 amino acids. V was pared by 8 bases and J by 3 bases, with 14 bases between. Per the germline V gene, CDR1 is MNHGY and CDR2 is SVAAGI. Written as DNA, the CDR3 is TGTGCCAGCTTCGCCTTTACAGTCTACGAGCAGTACTTC. This sequence encodes CASFAFTVYEQYF.

CDR3 residues: CASSLSLASGSYEQYF. CDR3 nucleotide sequence: TGTGCCAGCAGCTTAAGTTTGGCTAGCGGGAGTTACGAGCAGTACTTC. This sequence joins TRBV7-3 and TRBJ2-7; 10 bases are a match to TRBD2. V was clipped by 1 base and J by 4 bases; unmatched bases: 7. Per germline, CDR1 SGHTA and CDR2 FQGTGA. This CDR3 is 16 amino acids long.

J is TRBJ1-2 and V is TRBV28; D gene ambiguous. V was pared by 5 bases and J by 4 bases, with 8 bases between. This CDR3 region has 12 residues. Per the germline V gene, CDR1 is MDHEN and CDR2 is SYDVKM. CDR3 amino acids: CASSAASYGYTF. CDR3 DNA sequence: TGTGCCAGCAGTGCGGCTTCCTATGGCTACACCTTC.

This rearrangement joins TRBV4-1 to TRBJ1-1; the D is unclear. Trimming took off 1 base at V and 6 bases at J, with 12 bases between the two ends. CDR1 is MGHRA and CDR2 is YSYEKL in the germline V gene. This CDR3 has 14 residues. The chain's CDR3 is CASSQGLEPSEAFF. Written as DNA, the CDR3 is TGCGCCAGCAGCCAAGGGTTAGAACCTTCTGAAGCTTTCTTT.

This clone occurred a few times. This chain joins TRBV25-1 and TRBJ2-3; 8 nucleotides match TRBD2. The trim removed 5 bases at V and 0 bases at J, leaving 10 bases unmatched. The CDR3 spans 17 residues. Germline V gene sequence: CDR1 MGHDK, CDR2 SYGVNS. The CDR3 loop reads CASSSLVSSGSTDTQYF. In DNA form, the CDR3 reads TGTGCCAGCAGTTCCCTCGTCTCTAGCGGGAGCACAGATACGCAGTATTTT.

This clone has only a few counts. The gene calls are TRBV30 and TRBJ2-3, with TRBD2 matching over 9 bases. Germline lookup yields CDR1 GTSNPN and CDR2 SVGIG (reference sequence). The junction had 10 bases not matched to a gene; V was cut back by 2 bases and J by 1 base. The CDR3 contains 17 residues. CDR3 sequence reads: CAWSRALAGVRTDTQYF. CDR3 in DNA: TGTGCCTGGAGTAGGGCTTTAGCGGGAGTGCGCACAGATACGCAGTATTTT.

This clone was seen more than once but under ten times. The chain joins TRBV4-3 to TRBJ2-7, with 11 bases aligning to TRBD2. Unmatched junction bases numbered 5, after V lost 6 bases and J lost 4 bases. The germline V gene has CDR1 LGHNA and CDR2 YSLEER. The CDR3 runs to 14 residues. CDR3: CASSTGLAEYEQYF. CDR3 bases: TGCGCCAGCAGTACGGGACTAGCGGAATACGAGCAGTACTTC.

The rearrangement uses TRBV11-2 and TRBJ2-7; TRBD2 matches at 7 bases. The CDR3 covers 17 residues. J lost 2 bases, V lost 1 base, and 11 bases had no gene match. Germline CDR1 and CDR2: SGHAT and FQNNGV. The CDR3 sequence: CASSLGEGFWGTYEQYF. The CDR3 nucleotides are TGTGCCAGCAGCTTAGGGGAGGGTTTCTGGGGGACCTACGAGCAGTACTTC.

CDR3 residues: CASSFGGRGDNEQFF. The CDR3 nucleotides are TGTGCCAGCAGCTTCGGGGGCAGGGGGGACAATGAGCAGTTCTTC. The chain employs TRBV5-4 and TRBJ2-1; the D gene is possibly TRBD1 (7 bases). The CDR3 has 15 amino acids. Germline lookup yields CDR1 SGHNT and CDR2 YYREEE (reference sequence). V shed 2 bases and J shed 5 bases, with 14 bases lying between them.

On this clone itself: The junction shows a germline mismatch at one end, possibly a read error. The chain links TRBV23-1 to TRBJ2-7; TRBD1 might be the D (5 bases). TRBV23-1 carries the ORF label, with uncertain function. The CDR3 totals 10 residues. The CDR3 spells CASSQRRQSF. DNA for the CDR3: TGCGCCAGCAGTCAAAGGAGACAGTCGTTC.

The rearrangement uses TRBV4-3 and TRBJ1-1; D might be TRBD1 (6 bases). CDR3 length: 14 residues. The V gene lost 1 base and the J gene lost 5 bases, with 11 bases spanning the gap. Germline CDR1 reads LGHNA; CDR2 reads YSLEER. CDR3 DNA sequence: TGCGCCAGCAGCCAAGTTAATGGACAGACTGAAGCTTTCTTT. Translating gives CASSQVNGQTEAFF.

Regarding this clone: Other DNA variants within this sample encode the same CDR3. The V and J genes are TRBV5-1 and TRBJ2-7, with TRBD1 matching 8 bases. The trim removed 4 bases at V and 2 bases at J, leaving 2 bases unmatched. The germline gives CDR1 SGHRS, CDR2 YFSETQ. The CDR3 covers 13 residues. The CDR3 is CASSPDRAYEQYF. In DNA form, the CDR3 reads TGCGCCAGCAGCCCGGACAGGGCCTACGAGCAGTACTTC. Drawing the rest from reference TRBV5-1 and TRBJ2-7, the complete variable domain is KAGVTQTPRYLIKTRGQQVTLSCSPISGHRSVSWYQQTPGQGLQFLFEYFSETQRNKGNFPGRFSGRQFSNSRSEMNVSTLELGDSALYLCASSPDRAYEQYFGPGTRLTVT.

This clone has a handful of counts. This chain uses TRBV28 with TRBJ2-7, with a possible D match to TRBD1 (6 bases). CDR3 length: 14 residues. The ends were cut back, 4 bases at V and 1 base at J, with 11 bases in the middle. Germline V gives CDR1 MDHEN, CDR2 SYDVKM. The CDR3 DNA is TGTGCCAGCAGTTCTGGACAGCCGTCCTACGAGCAGTACTTC. Residues: CASSSGQPSYEQYF.